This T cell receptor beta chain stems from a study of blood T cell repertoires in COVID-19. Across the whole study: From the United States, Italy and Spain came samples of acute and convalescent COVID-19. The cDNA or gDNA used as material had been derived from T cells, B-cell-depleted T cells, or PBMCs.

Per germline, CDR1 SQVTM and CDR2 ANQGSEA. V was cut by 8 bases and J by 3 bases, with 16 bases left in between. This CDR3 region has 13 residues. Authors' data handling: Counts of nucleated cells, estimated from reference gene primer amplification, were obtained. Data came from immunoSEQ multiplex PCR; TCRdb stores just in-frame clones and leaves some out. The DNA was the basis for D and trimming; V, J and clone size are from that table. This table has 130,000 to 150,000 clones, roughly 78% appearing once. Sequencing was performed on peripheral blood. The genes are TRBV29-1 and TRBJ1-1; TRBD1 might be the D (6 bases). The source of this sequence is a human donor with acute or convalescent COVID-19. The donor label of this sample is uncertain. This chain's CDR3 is CSSLQGGDTEAFF. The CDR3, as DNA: TGCAGCTCGCTCCAAGGGGGGGACACTGAAGCTTTCTTT.